This record concerns one T cell receptor beta chain sequence. This record belongs to a study of blood T cell repertoires in COVID-19. The wider study: Donors in the United States, Italy and Spain gave samples during acute or convalescent COVID-19. T cells, B-cell-depleted T cells, or PBMCs supplied cDNA or gDNA.

Original processing notes: The authors estimated nucleated cell counts from reference gene primer amplification. Assay used: immunoSEQ multiplex PCR; TCRdb lists only in-frame clones, some missing. The DNA gave D and trimming, while V, J and clone size come from that table. The table lists over 100,000 clones, approximately 83% of them singletons, with 0.7% to 1% in the top ten. This CDR3 has 14 residues. The germline V gene has CDR1 SGHNT and CDR2 YYREEE (reference sequence). The V gene end was trimmed by 1 base and the J gene end by 7 bases; junction bases not matched to a gene: 2. The sample was peripheral blood. The chain links TRBV5-4 to TRBJ1-6; TRBD1 agrees at 7 bases. The source is a woman aged 70-85 years with acute or convalescent COVID-19. CDR3 region: CASSLTGENSPLHF. In DNA form, the CDR3 reads TGTGCCAGCAGCTTGACAGGGGAGAATTCACCCCTCCACTTT.